The entry that follows covers one T cell receptor (beta chain) sequence. As processed by the authors: For nucleated cells, counts were estimated from reference gene primer amplification. The protocol was immunoSEQ multiplex PCR, while the TCRdb copy is restricted to in-frame clones and leaves out a portion. Clone size and the V and J calls come from that table; the DNA yielded D and trimming. This repertoire shows more than 300,000 clones, more than 70% found once; its top ten account for roughly 2%. CDR1 is MNHEY and CDR2 is SVGAGI in the germline V gene. J lost 4 bases, V lost 8 bases, and 4 bases had no gene match. The CDR3 spans 12 residues. This entry comes from a study of blood T cell repertoires in COVID-19. Overall study context: COVID-19 samples from acute and convalescent phases originated in the United States, Italy and Spain.

Assignment of participants to cohorts was predicated upon participant-reported clinical history. The clonotype originates from a man aged 40-49 years in a cohort exposed to, infected with or recovered from COVID-19 (not recorded which). Material for sequencing was PBMCs or T cells enriched from blood (not recorded which). This rearrangement joins TRBV6-5 to TRBJ2-7; 8 bases agree with TRBD1. CDR3 in amino acids: CASLGQGYEQYF. CDR3 bases: TGTGCCAGCCTCGGACAGGGTTACGAGCAGTACTTC.